The sequence of this T cell receptor (beta chain) was determined in a study of T cell responses to AZD1222 COVID-19 vaccine. Study-level findings and limits: Regions 160-218 and 743-854 dominated among vaccine-associated CD4 TCRs spanning spike. Reportedly, close to half of spike-specific TCRs are directed against unmutated variant regions. Repertoires were collected only later (after the peak T cell response had occurred). Clonal diversity was possibly underestimated, and white British individuals and females predominated among donors.

Sequencing was performed with immunoSEQ multiplex PCR; in TCRdb, only in-frame clones are kept and a portion is missing. Of 95,000 to 150,000 clones listed, around 93% are singletons. V lost 0 bases and J 3 bases, leaving 6 bases between the germline ends. CDR3 length: 13 residues. Germline assignment: CDR1 SGDLS and CDR2 YYNGEE. About this clone: As yet, its antigen is unknown.

The rearrangement uses TRBV9 and TRBJ1-2; D is uncertain. The specimen comprised peripheral blood, sampled on day 0 of AZD1222 vaccination. The clonotype was recovered from an adult in good health. The CDR3 sequence: CASSVDSDYGYTF. For the CDR3, the DNA is TGTGCCAGCAGCGTAGACTCGGACTATGGCTACACCTTC.